A selection of T cell receptor beta chains follows, all from one sample in a study of T cells in Graves' hyperthyroidism and ophthalmopathy. TCRdb re-called the multiplex PCR reads with MiXCR, one entry per CDR3 protein. The data show hundreds of thousands of distinct CDR3 sequences, with approximately 15% seen just once and approximately 5.7% held by the top ten. Sequencing input: blood. The receptors were sampled from a woman aged 25 to 39 with Graves' hyperthyroidism that later progressed to Graves' ophthalmopathy. The CDR3 runs from the conserved cysteine through the conserved F or W. The D gene is left open where the match is weak. Clone size is stated in some rows and not others, as once, few, many or a class when expanded.

v_gene	abundance	j_gene	d_gene	CDR3aa	CDR3nt
TRBV29-1	many	TRBJ1-2	.	CSVEGGEGNPSHYGYTF	TGCAGCGTTGAAGGGGGGGAGGGTAACCCGTCCCACTATGGCTACACCTTC
TRBV15	many	TRBJ2-5	.	CATSTGGMYQETQYF	TGTGCCACCAGTACCGGGGGAATGTACCAAGAGACCCAGTACTTC
TRBV28	.	TRBJ1-1	.	CASSFIGQPGNGAFF	TGTGCCAGCAGTTTTATCGGACAGCCTGGGAATGGAGCTTTCTTT
TRBV20-1	many	TRBJ2-1	.	CSASGRPSVYNEQFF	TGCAGTGCTTCGGGACGCCCGTCGGTCTACAATGAGCAGTTCTTC
TRBV20-1	many	TRBJ2-1	TRBD2	CSATSGSSYNEQFF	TGCAGTGCTACTAGCGGGTCGTCCTACAATGAGCAGTTCTTC
TRBV29-1	many	TRBJ1-2	TRBD1	CSVEAGGTYGYTF	TGCAGCGTTGAAGCAGGGGGCACCTATGGCTACACCTTC
TRBV30	.	TRBJ1-1	.	CAWKVLMNTEAFF	TGTGCCTGGAAGGTACTGATGAACACTGAAGCTTTCTTT
TRBV28	.	TRBJ2-2	.	CASRIHGIGELFF	TGTGCCAGCAGAATCCACGGAATCGGGGAGCTGTTTTTT
TRBV28	few	TRBJ1-1	.	CASSRRKLNTGAFF	TGTGCCAGCAGCCGACGGAAATTGAACACTGGAGCTTTCTTT
TRBV12-3/TRBV12-4	many	TRBJ2-3	TRBD2	CASSLNPGLVIDTQYF	TGTGCCAGCAGTTTAAATCCCGGACTAGTTATAGATACGCAGTATTTT
TRBV7-2	.	TRBJ1-1	TRBD1	CASSFQATGANTEAFF	TGTGCCAGCAGCTTCCAAGCTACAGGGGCGAACACTGAAGCTTTCTTT
TRBV6-2/TRBV6-3	.	TRBJ2-7	TRBD2	CASSYGGGSDYEQYF	TGTGCCAGCAGTTACGGAGGCGGGAGCGACTACGAGCAGTACTTC
TRBV2	once	TRBJ2-7	.	CASSEPQGRNEQYF	TGTGCCAGCAGTGAGCCGCAGGGTCGGAACGAGCAGTACTTC
TRBV20-1	few	TRBJ2-7	TRBD2	CSARWEGRAYEQYF	TGCAGTGCTAGGTGGGAGGGCCGCGCTTACGAGCAGTACTTC
TRBV2	many	TRBJ1-5	.	CASSEVEGMVNQPQHF	TGTGCCAGCAGTGAAGTAGAGGGTATGGTCAATCAGCCCCAGCATTTT
TRBV4-1	.	TRBJ2-7	TRBD2	CASSAGTSGNYEQYF	TGCGCCAGCAGCGCAGGGACTAGCGGAAACTACGAGCAGTACTTC
TRBV4-1	.	TRBJ1-1	TRBD1	CASSQRQGRDTEAFF	TGCGCCAGCAGCCAGAGACAGGGGAGAGACACTGAAGCTTTCTTT
TRBV24-1	.	TRBJ2-2	.	CATSDLQWTGRGSGELFF	TGTGCCACCAGTGATTTACAATGGACAGGGCGGGGGTCCGGGGAGCTGTTTTTT
TRBV30	many	TRBJ1-6	.	CAWSNEDRREPPLHF	TGTGCCTGGAGTAACGAGGACCGCCGGGAGCCACCCCTCCACTTT
TRBV7-2	.	TRBJ2-4	TRBD2	CASSFGGAGGPWDIQYF	TGTGCCAGCAGCTTCGGGGGGGCGGGAGGGCCATGGGACATTCAGTACTTC
TRBV4-1	many	TRBJ2-7	TRBD2	CASSQVGLAGPSSYEQYF	TGCGCCAGCAGCCAAGTCGGACTAGCGGGTCCTAGCTCCTACGAGCAGTACTTC
TRBV2	many	TRBJ1-3	TRBD1	CASTGTGIRSGNTIYF	TGTGCCAGCACCGGGACAGGGATTAGGTCTGGAAACACCATATATTTT
TRBV11-2	many	TRBJ2-1	TRBD1	CASSLAQGPYNEQFF	TGTGCCAGCAGCTTAGCACAGGGGCCATACAATGAGCAGTTCTTC
TRBV30	.	TRBJ1-4	.	CAWSLGPGVEKLFF	TGTGCCTGGAGTCTTGGACCGGGAGTTGAAAAACTGTTTTTT